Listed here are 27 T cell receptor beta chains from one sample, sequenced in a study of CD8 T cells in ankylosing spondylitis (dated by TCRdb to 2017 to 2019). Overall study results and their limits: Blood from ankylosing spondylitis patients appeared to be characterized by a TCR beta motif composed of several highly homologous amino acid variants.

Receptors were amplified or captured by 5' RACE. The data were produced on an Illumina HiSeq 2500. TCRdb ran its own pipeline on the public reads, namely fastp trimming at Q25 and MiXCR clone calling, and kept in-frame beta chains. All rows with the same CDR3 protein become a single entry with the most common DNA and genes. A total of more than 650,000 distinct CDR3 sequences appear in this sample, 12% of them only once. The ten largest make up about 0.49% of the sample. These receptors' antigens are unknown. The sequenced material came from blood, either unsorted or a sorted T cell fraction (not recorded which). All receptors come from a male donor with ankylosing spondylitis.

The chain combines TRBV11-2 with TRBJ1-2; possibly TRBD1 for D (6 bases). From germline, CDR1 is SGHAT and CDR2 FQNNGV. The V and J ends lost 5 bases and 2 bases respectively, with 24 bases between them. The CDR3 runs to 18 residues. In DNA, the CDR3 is TGTGCCAGCAGCCCCTTGGGGGCCGGGGGTCGTCAGAACTATGGCTACACCTTC. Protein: CASSPLGAGGRQNYGYTF.

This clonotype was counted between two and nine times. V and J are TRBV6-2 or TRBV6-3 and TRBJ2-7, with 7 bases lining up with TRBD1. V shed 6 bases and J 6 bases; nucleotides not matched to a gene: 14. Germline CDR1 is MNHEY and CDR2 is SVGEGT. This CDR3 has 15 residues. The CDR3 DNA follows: TGTGCCAGCAGACCTGGGCACCAAAACAGGGGCGAGCAGTACTTC. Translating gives CASRPGHQNRGEQYF.

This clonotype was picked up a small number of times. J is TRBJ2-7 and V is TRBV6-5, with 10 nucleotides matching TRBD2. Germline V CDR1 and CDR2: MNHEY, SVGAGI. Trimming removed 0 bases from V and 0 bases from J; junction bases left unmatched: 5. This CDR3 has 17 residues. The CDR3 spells CASSYSLAGGSSYEQYF. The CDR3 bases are TGTGCCAGCAGTTACTCGTTAGCGGGGGGAAGCTCCTACGAGCAGTACTTC.

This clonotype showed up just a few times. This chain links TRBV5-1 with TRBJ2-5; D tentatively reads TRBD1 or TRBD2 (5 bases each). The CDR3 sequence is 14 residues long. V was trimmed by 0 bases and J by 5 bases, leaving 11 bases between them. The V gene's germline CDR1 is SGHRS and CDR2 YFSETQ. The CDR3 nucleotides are TGCGCCAGCAGCTTGGTTACAGGAGGCGAGACCCAGTACTTC. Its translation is CASSLVTGGETQYF.

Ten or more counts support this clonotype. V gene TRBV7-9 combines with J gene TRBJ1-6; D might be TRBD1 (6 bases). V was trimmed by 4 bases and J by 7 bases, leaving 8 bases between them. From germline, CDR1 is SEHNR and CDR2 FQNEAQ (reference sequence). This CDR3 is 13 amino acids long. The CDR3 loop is CASSSTGNSPLHF. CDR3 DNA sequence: TGTGCCAGCAGCTCCACAGGGAATTCACCCCTCCACTTT.

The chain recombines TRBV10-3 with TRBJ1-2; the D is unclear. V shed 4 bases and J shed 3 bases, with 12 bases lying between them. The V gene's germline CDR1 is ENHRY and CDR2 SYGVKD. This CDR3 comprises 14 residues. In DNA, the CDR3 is TGTGCCATCAGTGCCGAGACGGGTTACTATGGCTACACCTTC. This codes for CAISAETGYYGYTF.

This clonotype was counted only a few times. CDR3 in amino acids: CASSLMGPSTDTQYF. Written as DNA, the CDR3 is TGTGCCAGCAGCTTAATGGGGCCCTCCACAGATACGCAGTATTTT. J is TRBJ2-3 and V is TRBV7-2, with D possibly matching TRBD1 (5 bases). Per the germline V gene, CDR1 is SGHTA and CDR2 is FQGNSA. V was clipped by 2 bases and J by 2 bases, with 11 bases between them. The CDR3 loop spans 15 amino acids.

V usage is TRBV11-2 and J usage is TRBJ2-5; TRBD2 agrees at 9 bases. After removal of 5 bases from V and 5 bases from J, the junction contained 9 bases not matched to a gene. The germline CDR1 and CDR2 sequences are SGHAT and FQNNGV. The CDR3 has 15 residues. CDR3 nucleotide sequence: TGTGCCAGCAGCCCTAGGGGACTAGCACGGGAGACCCAGTACTTC. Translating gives CASSPRGLARETQYF.

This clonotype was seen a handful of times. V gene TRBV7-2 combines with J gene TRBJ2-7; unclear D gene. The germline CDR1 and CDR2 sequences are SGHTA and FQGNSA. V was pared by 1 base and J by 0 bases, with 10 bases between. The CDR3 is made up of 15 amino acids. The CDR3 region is CASSLGQLSSYEQYF. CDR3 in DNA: TGTGCCAGCAGCTTAGGTCAGCTGAGCTCCTACGAGCAGTACTTC.

The CDR3 region is CASSLFGQINEKLFF. The CDR3 DNA reads as TGTGCCAGCAGCTTATTCGGTCAGATTAATGAAAAACTGTTTTTT. This rearrangement joins TRBV7-2 to TRBJ1-4, with D unresolved. Deletions cut 2 bases from V and 4 bases from J, with 11 bases between. Per germline, CDR1 SGHTA and CDR2 FQGNSA. The CDR3 consists of 15 residues. Based on the CDR3 plus reference TRBV7-2 and TRBJ1-4, the full variable domain is GAGVSQSPSNKVTEKGKDVELRCDPISGHTALYWYRQSLGQGLEFLIYFQGNSAPDKSGLPSDRFSAERTGGSVSTLTIQRTQQEDSAVYLCASSLFGQINEKLFFGSGTQLSVL.

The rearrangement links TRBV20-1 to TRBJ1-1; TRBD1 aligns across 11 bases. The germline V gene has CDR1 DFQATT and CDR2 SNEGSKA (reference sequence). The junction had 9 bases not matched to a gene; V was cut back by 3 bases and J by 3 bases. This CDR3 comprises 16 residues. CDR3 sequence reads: CSARDRDRGWDTEAFF. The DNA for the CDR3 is TGCAGTGCTAGGGACCGGGACAGGGGGTGGGACACTGAAGCTTTCTTT.

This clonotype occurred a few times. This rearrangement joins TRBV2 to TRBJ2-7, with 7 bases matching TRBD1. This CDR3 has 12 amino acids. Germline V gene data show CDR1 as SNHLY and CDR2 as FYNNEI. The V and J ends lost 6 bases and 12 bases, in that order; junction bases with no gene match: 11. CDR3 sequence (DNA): TGTGCCAGCAGCGCTAACAGGGGTTCGGTGTACTTC. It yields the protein CASSANRGSVYF.

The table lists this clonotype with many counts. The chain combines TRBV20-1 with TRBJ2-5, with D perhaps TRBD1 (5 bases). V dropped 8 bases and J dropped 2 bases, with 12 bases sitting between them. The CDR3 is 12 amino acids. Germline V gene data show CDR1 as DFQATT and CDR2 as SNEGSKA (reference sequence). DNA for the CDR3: TGCAGTTCGACAGAACATCAAGAGACCCAGTACTTC. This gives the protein CSSTEHQETQYF.

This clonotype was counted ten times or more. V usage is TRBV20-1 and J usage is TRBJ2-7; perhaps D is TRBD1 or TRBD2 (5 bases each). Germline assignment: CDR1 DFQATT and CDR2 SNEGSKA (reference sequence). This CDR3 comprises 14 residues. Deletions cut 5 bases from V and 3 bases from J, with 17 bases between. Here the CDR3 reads CSALSRGARYEQYF. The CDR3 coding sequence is TGCAGTGCTCTCTCGAGGGGCGCACGCTACGAGCAGTACTTC.

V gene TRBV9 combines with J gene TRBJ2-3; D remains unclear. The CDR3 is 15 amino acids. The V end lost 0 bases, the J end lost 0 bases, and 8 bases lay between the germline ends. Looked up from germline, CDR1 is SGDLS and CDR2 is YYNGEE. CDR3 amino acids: CASSVVLTSTDTQYF. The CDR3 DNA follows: TGTGCCAGCAGCGTAGTTCTTACTAGCACAGATACGCAGTATTTT.

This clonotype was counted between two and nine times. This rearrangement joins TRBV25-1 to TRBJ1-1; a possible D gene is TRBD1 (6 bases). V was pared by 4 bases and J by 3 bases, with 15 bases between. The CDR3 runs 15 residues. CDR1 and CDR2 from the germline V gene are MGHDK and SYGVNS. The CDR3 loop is CASSVPGTSDTEAFF. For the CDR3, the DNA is TGTGCCAGCAGTGTCCCCGGGACATCAGACACTGAAGCTTTCTTT.

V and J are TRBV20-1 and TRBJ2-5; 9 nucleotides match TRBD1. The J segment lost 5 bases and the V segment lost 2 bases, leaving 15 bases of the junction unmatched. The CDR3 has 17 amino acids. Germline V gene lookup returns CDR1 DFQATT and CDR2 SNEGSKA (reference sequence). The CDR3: CSARPPSGTGRRETQYF. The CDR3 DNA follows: TGCAGTGCTAGACCCCCTTCCGGGACAGGGCGGCGGGAGACCCAGTACTTC.

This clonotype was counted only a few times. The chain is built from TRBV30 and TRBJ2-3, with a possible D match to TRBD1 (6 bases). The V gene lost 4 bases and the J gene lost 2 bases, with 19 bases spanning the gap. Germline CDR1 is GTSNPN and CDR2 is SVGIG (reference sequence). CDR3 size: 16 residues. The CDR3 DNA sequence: TGTGCCTGGACCGAACTAGGACAGTCACCCACAGATACGCAGTATTTT. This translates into CAWTELGQSPTDTQYF.

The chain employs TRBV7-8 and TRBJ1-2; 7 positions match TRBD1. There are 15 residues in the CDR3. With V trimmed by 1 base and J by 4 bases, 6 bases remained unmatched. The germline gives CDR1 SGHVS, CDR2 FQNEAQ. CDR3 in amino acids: CASSLGRQGVYGYTF. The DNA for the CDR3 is TGTGCCAGCAGCTTAGGGAGACAGGGAGTCTATGGCTACACCTTC.

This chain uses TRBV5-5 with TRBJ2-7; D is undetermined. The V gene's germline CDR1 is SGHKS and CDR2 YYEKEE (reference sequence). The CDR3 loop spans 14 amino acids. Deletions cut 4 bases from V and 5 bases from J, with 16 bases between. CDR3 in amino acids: CASSLPPARNEQYF. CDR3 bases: TGTGCCAGCAGCCTCCCCCCGGCAAGGAACGAGCAGTACTTC.

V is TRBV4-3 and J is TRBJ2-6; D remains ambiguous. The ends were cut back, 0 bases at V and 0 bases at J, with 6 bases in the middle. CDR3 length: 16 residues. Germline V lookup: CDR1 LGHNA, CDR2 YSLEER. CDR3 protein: CASSQDIYSGANVLTF. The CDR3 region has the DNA TGCGCCAGCAGCCAAGATATATACTCTGGGGCCAACGTCCTGACTTTC.

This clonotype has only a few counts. As DNA, the CDR3 is TGTGCCAGCAGCTTGGGTCAGGGGTCTAATTCACCCCTCCACTTT. It specifies CASSLGQGSNSPLHF. The chain combines TRBV7-9 with TRBJ1-6; possible D gene TRBD1, 6 bases. Trimming pared 3 bases from V and 6 bases from J, leaving 12 bases between. CDR3 size: 15 residues. Germline CDR1 and CDR2: SEHNR and FQNEAQ (reference sequence).

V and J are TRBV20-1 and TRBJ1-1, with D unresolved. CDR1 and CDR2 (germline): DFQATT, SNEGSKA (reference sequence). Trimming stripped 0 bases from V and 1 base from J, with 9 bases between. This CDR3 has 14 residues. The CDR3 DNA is TGCAGTGCTAGAGATCGTGTCACGAACACTGAAGCTTTCTTT. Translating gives CSARDRVTNTEAFF.

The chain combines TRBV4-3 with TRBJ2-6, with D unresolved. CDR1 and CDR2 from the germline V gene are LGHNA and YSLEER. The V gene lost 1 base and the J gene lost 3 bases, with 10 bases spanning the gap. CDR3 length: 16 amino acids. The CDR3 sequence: CASSQGPSFGANVLTF. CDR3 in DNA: TGCGCCAGCAGCCAAGGGCCCTCCTTTGGGGCCAACGTCCTGACTTTC.

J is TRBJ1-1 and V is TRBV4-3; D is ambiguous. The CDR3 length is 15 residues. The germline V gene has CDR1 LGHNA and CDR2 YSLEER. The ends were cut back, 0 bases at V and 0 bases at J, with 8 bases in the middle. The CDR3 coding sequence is TGCGCCAGCAGCCAAGAAGCAGGCTTGAACACTGAAGCTTTCTTT. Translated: CASSQEAGLNTEAFF.

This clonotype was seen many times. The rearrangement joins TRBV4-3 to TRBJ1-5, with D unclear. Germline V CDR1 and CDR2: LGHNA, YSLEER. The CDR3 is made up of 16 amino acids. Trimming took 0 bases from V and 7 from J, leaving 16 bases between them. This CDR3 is CASSQDWASGEQPQHF. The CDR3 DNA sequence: TGCGCCAGCAGCCAAGATTGGGCTTCAGGAGAACAGCCCCAGCATTTT.

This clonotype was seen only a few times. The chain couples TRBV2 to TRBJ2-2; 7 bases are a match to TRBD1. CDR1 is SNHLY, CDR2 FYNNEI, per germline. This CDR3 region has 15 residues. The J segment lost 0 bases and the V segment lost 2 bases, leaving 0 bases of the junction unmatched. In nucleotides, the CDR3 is TGTGCCAGCAGTGAACAGGGGGCGAACACCGGGGAGCTGTTTTTT. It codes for CASSEQGANTGELFF.